The rows below give T cell receptor beta chains drawn from one sample of a study of T cell responses to AZD1222 COVID-19 vaccine. Profiled with immunoSEQ multiplex PCR; TCRdb holds only in-frame clones, not every one. Of roughly 70,000 clones in the sample, 79% were seen once. The sample in question was peripheral blood, obtained on day 0 of MenACWY control vaccination. The receptors shown here come from an adult in good health. CDR3s include the opening cysteine and the closing phenylalanine or tryptophan. D genes are given only for firm matches.

j_call d_call v_call cdr3_aa cdr3_nt
TRBJ2-2 . TRBV5-8 CASSLYDSTGELFF TGTGCCAGCAGCTTATATGATAGCACCGGGGAGCTGTTTTTT
TRBJ1-5 TRBD1 TRBV2 CASQSTGGQSQPQHF TGTGCCAGCCAGTCTACAGGGGGCCAGAGTCAGCCCCAGCATTTT
TRBJ2-5 . TRBV11-2 CASSSHQYRDIGETQYF TGTGCCAGCAGCTCCCATCAATACAGGGACATCGGTGAGACCCAGTACTTC
TRBJ1-4 TRBD1 TRBV19 CASSATGGAGFVRGLFF TGTGCCAGTAGTGCAACAGGGGGCGCGGGGTTTGTGAGGGGACTGTTTTTT
TRBJ2-5 TRBD2 TRBV7-8 CASSARLAGGQETQYF TGTGCCAGCAGCGCGAGACTAGCGGGAGGGCAAGAGACCCAGTACTTC
TRBJ1-1 . TRBV30 CAWSSMGENTEAFF TGTGCCTGGAGTTCGATGGGGGAAAACACTGAAGCTTTCTTT
TRBJ2-2 TRBD1 TRBV9 CASSVKTGARTGELFF TGTGCCAGCAGCGTAAAGACAGGGGCGCGAACCGGGGAGCTGTTTTTT
TRBJ1-6 . TRBV4-3 CASSQSIQGGDSPLHF TGCGCCAGCAGCCAGTCCATACAGGGAGGAGATTCACCCCTCCACTTT
TRBJ1-4 . TRBV18 CASSPPGMGAGEKLFF TGTGCCAGCTCACCACCGGGAATGGGGGCAGGGGAAAAACTGTTTTTT
TRBJ1-5 . TRBV5-1 CASSYLPGPNQPQHF TGCGCCAGCAGCTATCTCCCGGGCCCGAATCAGCCCCAGCATTTT
TRBJ1-1 . TRBV6-6 CASSFPDGGEAFF TGTGCCAGCAGTTTCCCGGACGGAGGGGAAGCTTTCTTT
TRBJ1-1 . TRBV30 CAWSGDTEAFF TGTGCCTGGTCAGGAGACACTGAAGCTTTCTTT
TRBJ2-2 . TRBV10-3 CAISDFDTGELFF TGTGCCATCAGTGACTTCGACACCGGGGAGCTGTTTTTT